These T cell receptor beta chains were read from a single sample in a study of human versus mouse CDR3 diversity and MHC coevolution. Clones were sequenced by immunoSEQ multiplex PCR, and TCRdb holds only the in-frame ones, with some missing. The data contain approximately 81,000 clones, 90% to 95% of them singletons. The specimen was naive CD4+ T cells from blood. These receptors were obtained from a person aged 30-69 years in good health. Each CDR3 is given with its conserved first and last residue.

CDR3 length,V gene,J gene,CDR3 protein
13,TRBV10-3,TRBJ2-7,CAIRAGATYEQYF
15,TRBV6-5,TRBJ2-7,CASSYYGTSGNEQYF
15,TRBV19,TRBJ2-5,CASSAGQGARETQYF
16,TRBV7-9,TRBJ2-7,CASSLGLAGGTYEQYF
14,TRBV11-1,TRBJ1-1,CASVPDSLNTEAFF
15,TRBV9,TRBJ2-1,CASSPSGTGRGEQFF
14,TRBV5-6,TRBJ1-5,CASSLGGRPQPQHF
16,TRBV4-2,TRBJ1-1,CASSQGGTGGNTEAFF
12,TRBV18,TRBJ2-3,CASSPRDEVQYF
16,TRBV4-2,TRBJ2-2,CASSQEETGDTGELFF
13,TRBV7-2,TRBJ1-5,CASSSGLRQPQHF
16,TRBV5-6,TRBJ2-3,CASSLFRGGPTDTQYF
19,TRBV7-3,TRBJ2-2,CASSLRGVLAGSNTGELFF
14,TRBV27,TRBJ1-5,CASSSQGAVQPQHF
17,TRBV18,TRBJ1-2,CASSPSGAPGTNYGYTF
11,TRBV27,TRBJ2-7,CASSTGDEQYF
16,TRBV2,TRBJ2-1,CASKLGRGGSYNEQFF
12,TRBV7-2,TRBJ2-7,CASSPGGYEQYF
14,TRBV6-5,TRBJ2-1,CASTRSGDYNEQFF
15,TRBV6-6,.,CASRSTRGYAYEQYF
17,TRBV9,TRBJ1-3,CASSSEGGFFSGNTIYF
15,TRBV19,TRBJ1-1,CASSSEGGWITEAFF
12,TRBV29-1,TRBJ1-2,CSVEEQGSGYTF
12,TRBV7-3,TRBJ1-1,CASSPGLPPAFF
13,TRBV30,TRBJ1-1,CAWTVGGWTEAFF
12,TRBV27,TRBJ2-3,CASSSTGPTQYF
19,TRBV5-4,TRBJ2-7,CASSTPSGGSFGGRYEQYF
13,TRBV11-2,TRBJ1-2,CASSLTESYGYTF
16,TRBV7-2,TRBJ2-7,CASSLGQGGTRGEQYF
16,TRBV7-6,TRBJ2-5,CASSPPPGQGRETQYF
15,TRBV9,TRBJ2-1,CASSLAGEPYNEQFF
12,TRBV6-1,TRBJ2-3,CASARTRDTQYF
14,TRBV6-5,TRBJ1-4,CASSSDRVREKLFF
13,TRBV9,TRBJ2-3,CASRGTTTDTQYF
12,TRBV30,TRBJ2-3,CAWTSGGDTQYF
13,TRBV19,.,CASSQSSENEQYF
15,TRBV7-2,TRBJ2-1,CASSARQESYNEQFF
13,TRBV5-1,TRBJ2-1,CASSLAGTNEQFF
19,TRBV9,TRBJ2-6,CASSVSAGSLGSGANVLTF
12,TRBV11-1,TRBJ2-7,CASSSRPGEQYF
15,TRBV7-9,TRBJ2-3,CASSLDLAGIDTQYF
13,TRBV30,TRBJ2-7,CAWSGRRSGEQYF
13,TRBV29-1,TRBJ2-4,CSVGTGGKNIQYF
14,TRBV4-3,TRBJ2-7,CASSRGQGFSEQYF
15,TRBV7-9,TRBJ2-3,CASSLGGQGTDTQYF
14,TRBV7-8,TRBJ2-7,CASSLELNSYEQYF
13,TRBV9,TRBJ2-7,CASSVEQDYEQYF
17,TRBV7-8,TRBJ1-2,CASSQRPTGTGGLGYTF
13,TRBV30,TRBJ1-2,CAWSKQGVDGYTF
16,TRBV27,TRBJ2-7,CASSSSVAGATYEQYF